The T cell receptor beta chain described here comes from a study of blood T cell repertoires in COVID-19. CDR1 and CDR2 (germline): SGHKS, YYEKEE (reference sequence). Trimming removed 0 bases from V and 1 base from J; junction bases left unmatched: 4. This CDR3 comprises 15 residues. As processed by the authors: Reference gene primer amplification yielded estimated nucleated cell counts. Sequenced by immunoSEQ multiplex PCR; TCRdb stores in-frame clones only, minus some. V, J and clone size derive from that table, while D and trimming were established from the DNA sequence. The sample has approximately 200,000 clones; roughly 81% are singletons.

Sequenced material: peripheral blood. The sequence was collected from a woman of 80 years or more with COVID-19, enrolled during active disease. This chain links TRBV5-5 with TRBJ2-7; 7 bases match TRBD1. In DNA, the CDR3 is TGTGCCAGCAGCTTGGGACAGGGAATGTCCTACGAGCAGTACTTC. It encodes CASSLGQGMSYEQYF.